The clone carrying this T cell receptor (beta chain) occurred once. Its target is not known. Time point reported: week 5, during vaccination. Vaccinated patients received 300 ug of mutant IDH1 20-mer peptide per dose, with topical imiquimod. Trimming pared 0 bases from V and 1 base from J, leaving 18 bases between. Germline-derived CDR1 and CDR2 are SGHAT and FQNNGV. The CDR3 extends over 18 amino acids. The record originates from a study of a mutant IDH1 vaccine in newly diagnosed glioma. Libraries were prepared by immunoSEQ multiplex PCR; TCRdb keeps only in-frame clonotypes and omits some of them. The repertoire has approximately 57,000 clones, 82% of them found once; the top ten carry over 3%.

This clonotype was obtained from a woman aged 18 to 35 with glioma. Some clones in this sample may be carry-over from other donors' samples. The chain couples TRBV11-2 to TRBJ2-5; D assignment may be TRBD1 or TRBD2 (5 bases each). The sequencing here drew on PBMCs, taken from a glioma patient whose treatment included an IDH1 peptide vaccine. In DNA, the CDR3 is TGTGCCAGCAGCTTAGATCGGGGCAGGCGGAGACGCCAAGAGACCCAGTACTTC. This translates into CASSLDRGRRRRQETQYF.